This T cell receptor beta chain came from a study of blood T cell repertoires in COVID-19. Original handling: Estimates of nucleated cell counts were drawn from the amplification of reference gene primers. Only in-frame clones appear in the TCRdb table, and some are missing; sequencing was by immunoSEQ multiplex PCR. V, J and clone size derive from that table, while D and trimming were established from the DNA sequence. The data hold about 350,000 clones, with around 86% observed a single time. V was cut by 6 bases and J by 0 bases, with 13 bases left in between. From germline, CDR1 is SGDLS and CDR2 YYNGEE. The CDR3 length is 15 residues.

The TCR comes from a woman in her fifties or sixties with COVID-19, enrolled during active disease. The chain is built from TRBV9 and TRBJ2-1; maybe TRBD2 (6 bases). Sequences were obtained from peripheral blood. The DNA for the CDR3 is TGTGCCAGCACCCCCCGACTAGACTCCTACAATGAGCAGTTCTTC. Translation gives CASTPRLDSYNEQFF.